Presented here are 4 T cell receptor beta chains from one specimen sequenced in a study of cytomegalovirus exposure and HLA in healthy donors (dated by TCRdb to 2016 to 2017). The library was made by the immunoSEQ multiplex PCR assay. For the multiplex PCR, a mixture combining 60 forward primers for TCR Vbeta segments and 13 reverse primers for TCR Jbeta segments was used. TCRdb retrieved this table from immuneACCESS and kept in-frame rearrangements only. Not all clones are present; in checked studies, unresolved V genes account for under half, and no reason is known for the remainder. The sample contains some 180,000 clones, roughly 74% of them found a single time. Approximately 2.9% of the sample rests with the top ten. The sample was PBMCs. These receptors all come from a female donor in good health and CMV-seronegative.

The chain links TRBV5-1 to TRBJ2-7; 7 bases are a match to TRBD1. This CDR3 has 14 residues. Germline V gene sequence: CDR1 SGHRS, CDR2 YFSETQ. J gave up 0 bases and V 3 bases, and 3 bases lay outside the gene matches. The CDR3 bases are TGCGCCAGCAGCTCACAGGGGCTCTCCTACGAGCAGTACTTC. It specifies CASSSQGLSYEQYF.

This clone was picked up a small number of times. V and J are TRBV7-9 and TRBJ2-1, with 10 bases aligning to TRBD2. Trimming cost V 5 bases and J 6 bases; bases outside gene matches: 10. This CDR3 is 16 amino acids long. The germline V gene has CDR1 SEHNR and CDR2 FQNEAQ (reference sequence). CDR3 DNA: TGTGCCAGCAGCCCTAAGCTAGCGGGGGATACCAATGAGCAGTTCTTC. Its protein is CASSPKLAGDTNEQFF.

J is TRBJ1-1 and V is TRBV28; 8 positions agree with TRBD1. Germline values: CDR1 MDHEN, CDR2 SYDVKM. This CDR3 is 13 amino acids long. V lost 4 bases, J lost 5 bases, and 3 bases stayed unmatched. CDR3 sequence: CASSYRGRTEAFF. CDR3 nucleotides: TGTGCCAGCAGTTACAGGGGGAGAACTGAAGCTTTCTTT. Complete variable domain (other parts from reference TRBV28 and TRBJ1-1): DVKVTQSSRYLVKRTGEKVFLECVQDMDHENMFWYRQDPGLGLRLIYFSYDVKMKEKGDIPEGYSVSREKKERFSLILESASTNQTSMYLCASSYRGRTEAFFGQGTRLTVV.

This chain links TRBV9 with TRBJ1-1; D is unresolved. Germline V gene sequence: CDR1 SGDLS, CDR2 YYNGEE. The CDR3 spans 13 residues. Between the trimmed V and J ends, which lost 0 bases and 1 base, there was a span of 4 bases. The CDR3 DNA reads as TGTGCCAGCAGCGTAGACTGGAACACTGAAGCTTTCTTT. Translation: CASSVDWNTEAFF.